Listed here is a single T cell receptor beta chain. The sample is drawn from a study of T cell responses to AZD1222 COVID-19 vaccine. Data came from immunoSEQ multiplex PCR; TCRdb stores just in-frame clones and leaves some out. The repertoire holds approximately 120,000 clones, with about nine tenths as singletons. From germline, CDR1 is SGHTS and CDR2 YDEGEE. Trimming stripped 3 bases from V and 2 bases from J, with 15 bases between. This CDR3 contains 16 residues. The chain combines TRBV5-8 with TRBJ1-5, with a tentative D call TRBD1 (6 bases). The specimen comprised peripheral blood, sampled on day 0 of AZD1222 vaccination. This TCR came from an adult in good health. CDR3 sequence: CASSSGAGTGNQPQHF. The CDR3 DNA reads as TGTGCCAGCAGCTCAGGGGCCGGGACTGGCAATCAGCCCCAGCATTTT. The full variable domain, completed using reference TRBV5-8 and TRBJ1-5, is EAGVTQSPTHLIKTRGQQATLRCSPISGHTSVYWYQQALGLGLQFLLWYDEGEERNRGNFPPRFSGRQFPNYSSELNVNALELEDSALYLCASSSGAGTGNQPQHFGDGTRLSIL.